The clone carrying this T cell receptor (beta chain) was seen repeatedly, ten times or more. Its antigen remains unidentified. This sample was included in a study of T cells in Graves' hyperthyroidism and ophthalmopathy. Findings and limits, study-wide: In simple terms, a model built on 13 V-J features told ophthalmopathy apart from stable hyperthyroidism.

Germline loops: CDR1 MNHEY, CDR2 SMNVEV (reference sequence). The CDR3 covers 14 residues. Trimming cost V 5 bases and J 3 bases, with 13 bases left between them. Ophthalmopathy cases met thresholds of Clinical Activity Score at least 3, NOSPECS grade at least 4 and duration under 3 months. What was amplified from RNA transcripts were TCR beta CDR3 regions. A set of HTBI primers served as the primers for a first-round RT-PCR of the TCR CDR3. TCRdb reprocessed the multiplex PCR reads with MiXCR, giving one entry per CDR3 protein. The table has 450,000 to 650,000 distinct CDR3 sequences, 14% seen once; the top ten hold roughly 6.9%.

The TCR sequence derives from a woman younger than 35 with Graves' ophthalmopathy. The chain carries TRBV27 and TRBJ1-1; weak D call: TRBD1 (6 bases). Sequenced sample: blood. In DNA, the CDR3 is TGTGCCAGCAGTCCAGGGGATTACGACACTGAAGCTTTCTTT. This translates into CASSPGDYDTEAFF.